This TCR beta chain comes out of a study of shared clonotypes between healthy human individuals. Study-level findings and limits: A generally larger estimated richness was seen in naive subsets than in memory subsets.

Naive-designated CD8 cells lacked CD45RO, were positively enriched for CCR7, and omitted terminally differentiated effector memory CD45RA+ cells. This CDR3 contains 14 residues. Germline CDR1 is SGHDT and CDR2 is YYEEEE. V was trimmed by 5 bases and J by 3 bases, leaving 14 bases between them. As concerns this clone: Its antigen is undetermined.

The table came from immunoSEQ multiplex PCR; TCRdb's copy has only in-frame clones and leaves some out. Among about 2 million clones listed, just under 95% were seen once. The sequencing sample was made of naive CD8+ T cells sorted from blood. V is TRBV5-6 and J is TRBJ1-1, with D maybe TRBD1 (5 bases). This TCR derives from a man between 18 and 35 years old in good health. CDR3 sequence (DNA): TGTGCCAGCAGGAGGTGGGGCGGGGACACTGAAGCTTTCTTT. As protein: CASRRWGGDTEAFF.